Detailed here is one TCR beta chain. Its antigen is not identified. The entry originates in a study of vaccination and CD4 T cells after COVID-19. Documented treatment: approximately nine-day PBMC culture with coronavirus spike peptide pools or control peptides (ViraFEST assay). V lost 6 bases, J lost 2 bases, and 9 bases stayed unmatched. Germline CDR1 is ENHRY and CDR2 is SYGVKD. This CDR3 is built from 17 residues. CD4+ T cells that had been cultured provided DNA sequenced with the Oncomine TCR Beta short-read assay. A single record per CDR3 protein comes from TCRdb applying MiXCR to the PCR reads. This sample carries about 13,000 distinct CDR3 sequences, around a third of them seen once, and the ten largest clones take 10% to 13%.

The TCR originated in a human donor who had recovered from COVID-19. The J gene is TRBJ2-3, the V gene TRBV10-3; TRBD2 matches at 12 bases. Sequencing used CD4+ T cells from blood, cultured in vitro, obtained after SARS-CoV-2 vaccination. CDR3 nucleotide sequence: TGTGCCATCAGGAAAACGGGACTAGCGGGTTTCACAGATACGCAGTATTTT. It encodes CAIRKTGLAGFTDTQYF.